The 4 T cell receptor beta chains below all came from one sample that was sequenced in a study of beta chain features in type 1 diabetes (dated by TCRdb to 2016 to 2019). The research as a whole found: Type 1 diabetes patients showed a moderate but significant shortening of TCRB CDR3 length in all four CD4+ subsets.

No antigen has been identified for these receptors. Library preparation was by the immunoSEQ multiplex PCR assay. The High Capacity cDNA Reverse Transcription Kit was used to reverse transcribe all of the isolated RNA, meaning that expressed TCRB transcripts were what got sequenced. This is the immuneACCESS table as TCRdb keeps it, with only in-frame sequences that have V and J called. A part of the clones is gone; compared with another copy, unresolved V genes explain less than half, and the rest is unexplained. The sample table holds 300,000 or so clones, of which approximately 13% were seen once. The ten largest clones take up 0.013% to 0.015% of the sample. What was sequenced was naive CD4+ T cells from blood. Interpreted using the paper, the cell subset or site label stands for: true naive CD4+ T cells. The receptors shown here come from a woman under 30 with type 1 diabetes.

This chain uses TRBV9 with TRBJ2-7; perhaps TRBD1 as D (6 bases). Germline V gene lookup returns CDR1 SGDLS and CDR2 YYNGEE. The V and J ends lost 0 bases and 5 bases respectively, with 15 bases between them. The CDR3 has 15 amino acids. The CDR3 nucleotides read TGTGCCAGCAGCGTAGTAGGGCAGGGGAGCGACGAGCAGTACTTC. Translation gives CASSVVGQGSDEQYF.

The V call is TRBV5-4, the J call TRBJ1-2; 10 bases are a match to TRBD1. The CDR3 has 13 amino acids. The germline gives CDR1 SGHNT, CDR2 YYREEE (reference sequence). The V and J ends lost 0 bases and 8 bases, in that order; junction bases with no gene match: 1. This CDR3 reads CASSLATGGGYTF. Here the CDR3 DNA reads TGTGCCAGCAGCTTGGCGACAGGGGGCGGCTACACCTTC. Looking up the rest from reference TRBV5-4 and TRBJ1-2 gives the full variable domain: ETGVTQSPTHLIKTRGQQVTLRCSSQSGHNTVSWYQQALGQGPQFIFQYYREEENGRGNFPPRFSGLQFPNYSSELNVNALELDDSALYLCASSLATGGGYTFGSGTRLTVV.

This chain joins TRBV27 and TRBJ1-4; possibly TRBD1 for D (6 bases). The ends were cut back, 8 bases at V and 7 bases at J, with 17 bases in the middle. In germline, CDR1 is MNHEY, CDR2 SMNVEV (reference sequence). The length of the CDR3 is 14 residues. The CDR3 spells CASGRTAYSEKLFF. The CDR3 region has the DNA TGTGCCAGCGGTCGGACAGCCTACTCTGAAAAACTGTTTTTT. The entire variable domain, with the rest obtained from reference TRBV27 and TRBJ1-4, is as follows: EAQVTQNPRYLITVTGKKLTVTCSQNMNHEYMSWYRQDPGLGLRQIYYSMNVEVTDKGDVPEGYKVSRKEKRNFPLILESPSPNQTSLYFCASGRTAYSEKLFFGSGTQLSVL.

This clone has only a few counts. The chain is built from TRBV5-1 and TRBJ1-1; no clear D gene. The CDR3 spans 13 residues. Germline CDR1 reads SGHRS; CDR2 reads YFSETQ. V dropped 7 bases and J dropped 0 bases, with 10 bases sitting between them. CDR3 sequence: CASRQAVNTEAFF. CDR3 sequence (DNA): TGCGCCAGCCGCCAAGCGGTGAACACTGAAGCTTTCTTT.